The subject of this entry is one T cell receptor beta chain. Unmatched junction bases numbered 3, after V lost 5 bases and J lost 4 bases. Looked up from germline, CDR1 is DFQATT and CDR2 is SNEGSKA (reference sequence). The length of the CDR3 is 13 residues. TCRdb re-called the 5' RACE reads with MiXCR, one entry per CDR3 protein. Of 300,000 to 400,000 distinct CDR3 sequences listed, roughly a tenth are singletons. These data are taken from a study of T cells after yellow fever vaccination. The specimen was CD4+ T cells sorted from PBMCs, collected 45 days after the yellow fever booster vaccination. This TCR came from a man aged 18 to 35 who received the YFV17D yellow fever vaccine. The chain has TRBV20-1 and TRBJ2-3; 10 bases fit TRBD2. The DNA of the CDR3 is TGCAGTGCTGAGCGGGGGGGGGCAGATACGCAGTATTTT. Its protein product is CSAERGGADTQYF.